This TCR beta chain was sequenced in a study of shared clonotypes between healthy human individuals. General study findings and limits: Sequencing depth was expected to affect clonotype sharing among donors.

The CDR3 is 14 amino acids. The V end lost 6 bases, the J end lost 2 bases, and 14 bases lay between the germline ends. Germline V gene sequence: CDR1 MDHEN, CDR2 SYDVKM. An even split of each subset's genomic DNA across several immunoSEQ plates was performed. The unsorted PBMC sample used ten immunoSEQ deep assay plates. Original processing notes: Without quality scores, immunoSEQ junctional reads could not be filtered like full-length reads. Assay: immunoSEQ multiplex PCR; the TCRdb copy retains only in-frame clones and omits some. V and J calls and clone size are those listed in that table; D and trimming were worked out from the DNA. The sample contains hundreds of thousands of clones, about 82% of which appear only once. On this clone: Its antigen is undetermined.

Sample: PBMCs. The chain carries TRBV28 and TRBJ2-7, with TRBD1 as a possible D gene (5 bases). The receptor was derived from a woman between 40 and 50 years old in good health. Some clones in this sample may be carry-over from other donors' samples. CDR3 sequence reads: CASRRVLGAYEQYF. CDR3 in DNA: TGTGCCAGCAGACGCGTTCTAGGGGCCTACGAGCAGTACTTC.